The TCR beta chain under discussion was sequenced for a study of radiotherapy plus CTLA-4 blockade in lung cancer. Notes on the study in general: Radiotherapy plus ipilimumab was followed by expansion in blood of tumor-derived TCR clones.

Germline assignment: CDR1 SGHRS and CDR2 YFSETQ. CDR3 length: 15 amino acids. Trimming removed 3 bases from V and 7 bases from J; junction bases left unmatched: 10. Note on this clone: What it recognizes is unknown.

With ipilimumab providing CTLA-4 blockade, focal radiation was administered to patients who had chemo-refractory metastatic non-small-cell lung cancer. TCRdb keeps only in-frame clones here, not all; method: immunoSEQ multiplex PCR. The profile shows around 91,000 clones, around 90% of them singletons. Specimen: peripheral blood, collected from a patient treated with radiotherapy plus ipilimumab. The TCR comes from a human donor with non-small cell lung cancer that progressed on radiotherapy plus ipilimumab. The V call is TRBV5-1, the J call TRBJ1-5, with 7 bases matching TRBD1. The CDR3 here is CASSSTGSPGQPQHF. CDR3 DNA sequence: TGCGCCAGCAGCTCGACAGGGTCGCCGGGGCAGCCCCAGCATTTT.